The T cell receptor beta chain under discussion was sequenced for a study of T-cell reconstitution after alpha-beta-depleted transplantation in children. For TCRbeta, the library was prepared with unique molecular identifiers. TCRdb redid the calling of the PCR reads with MiXCR, one entry per CDR3 protein. The sample comprises about 460,000 distinct CDR3 sequences, about 12% of which are singletons, and approximately 5.4% rests with the top ten. The clonotype was recovered from a human donor who donated a stem cell graft to a child with combined immunodeficiency. The sample consisted of PBMCs from the stem cell graft donor, taken from the stem cell graft.

The CDR3, as DNA: TGTGCCAGCAGCTTAGGACAAGAGCAGTTCTTC. This sequence encodes CASSLGQEQFF. The chain joins TRBV7-9 to TRBJ2-1; D remains unclear. Trimming left V 1 base short and J 10 bases short, with 5 bases between. This CDR3 contains 11 residues. CDR1 SEHNR and CDR2 FQNEAQ come from the germline V gene (reference sequence).